This TCR beta chain was profiled in a study of CDR3 diversity in severe acne. With V trimmed by 5 bases and J by 8 bases, 5 bases remained unmatched. Germline loops: CDR1 MDHEN, CDR2 SYDVKM. CDR3 length: 12 residues. TCRdb reprocessed the PCR reads via MiXCR and lists one record per CDR3 protein. Of about 97,000 distinct CDR3 sequences detected, 51% appear once; the ten largest clones hold about an eighth. Sequencing input: blood. This chain joins TRBV28 and TRBJ1-2; 7 positions match TRBD1. The receptor's source is a male donor with acne. Written as DNA, the CDR3 is TGTGCCAGCAGTATCTCGGACAGGGGCTACACCTTC. This codes for CASSISDRGYTF.